The source of this T cell receptor beta chain is a study of blood T cell repertoires in COVID-19 (dated by TCRdb to about 2020). In the study overall: Samples from collaborators originated in the United States, Italy and Spain and spanned both the acute and convalescent phases of COVID-19. The prospective study material was composed of cDNA or gDNA derived from T cells, B-cell-depleted T cells, or PBMCs. The dataset comprised deeply sampled blood TCRbeta repertoires from subjects exposed to, actively infected with, or recovered from COVID-19. The repertoires were released in a freely available public database meant as a resource for research on the immune response to SARS-CoV-2. Samples came from the ongoing ImmuneRACE study (first 160 participants) plus 1,254 subjects from 6 global collaborators. Sample metadata almost always included a de-identified subject ID, COVID-19 status, age in years and sex. Where HLA class I and class II types were available, the types were taken from metadata supplied by the sample provider, not from assay-based typing. Study-wide conclusions, independent of this receptor: How much clinical and demographic metadata was included differed by source and by participant, and the metadata was provided uncurated.

One collaborating source in Seattle enrolled patients during active infection and followed them longitudinally through the course of disease. Each collaborating institution followed its own protocols to collect whole blood in K2EDTA tubes. For TCRbeta analysis, collaborator samples were shipped as frozen whole blood, as isolated PBMCs, or as DNA extracted from either sample type. Comment on this clone: Its specific antigen is unknown. Per-nucleotide qualities are absent, and no much larger clonotype sits a single base away.

The immunoSEQ Assay, a bias-controlled multiplex PCR, was used to amplify TCRbeta CDR3 regions from genomic DNA. The authors' analysis ran thus. Nucleated cell counts per sample were estimated from amplification of reference gene primers within the assay. Sequence reads were collapsed and filtered to measure the absolute abundance of every unique TCRbeta CDR3 rearrangement. For each sample, productive Simpson clonality was calculated by taking the square root of Simpson's diversity index across productive rearrangements. TCRdb carries this immuneACCESS record with in-frame sequences only. Its versions omit some clonotypes, under half of them owing to an unresolved V gene in the studies checked, with the rest unexplained. V and J calls and clone size are given by that table; D and trimming were obtained from the DNA. Here the sample has 400,000 or so clones; about 87% occur a single time. The top ten hold roughly 0.76% of the sample.

Reading from cysteine to phenylalanine, the CDR3 counts 17 amino acids. Only the CDR3 DNA is retained, 51 bases long and in frame from the first base. Per the germline V gene (reference sequence), SGHNT is the CDR1 and YYREEE is the CDR2. Relative to germline, V is 3 bases shorter and J is 8 bases shorter, with 26 bases between their ends. The clonotype comes from a man younger than 35 with COVID-19, enrolled during active disease. Sequences were obtained from peripheral blood. The chain is encoded by TRBV5-4 joined to TRBJ1-2; no confident D gene assignment can be made. The CDR3 region: CASSSPRGEAKESGYTF. The DNA reads TGTGCCAGCAGCTCTCCCCGTGGGGAGGCCAAAGAATCCGGCTACACCTTC.